This paragraph reports one T cell receptor beta chain. No antigen is known for it. This entry is derived from a study of PD-1 blockade in classical Hodgkin lymphoma. Study-wide points: Compared with baseline, CD4+ but not CD8+ TCR diversity had risen significantly by C4D1. Among the patients, those starting nivolumab under 1 year after ASCT were excluded.

TCRdb keeps only in-frame clones here, not all; method: immunoSEQ multiplex PCR. In the table there are about 23,000 clones, roughly 88% of which are singletons. Germline CDR1 is SGHNT and CDR2 is YENEEA. Trimming removed 3 bases from V and 5 bases from J, with 7 bases in between. There are 13 residues in the CDR3. Described time point: cycle 4 day 1 (C4D1), after 5 to 7 weeks of nivolumab. Patients all relapsed after autologous stem cell transplantation, and there was variation in brentuximab vedotin exposure. Relapsed/refractory classical Hodgkin lymphoma patients had complete, partial or progressive responses.

The sample was peripheral blood mononuclear cells (PBMCs), taken before the fourth cycle of nivolumab. The rearrangement joins TRBV11-3 to TRBJ2-2; tentative D call: TRBD1 (6 bases). This TCR was sampled from a human donor with classical Hodgkin lymphoma. The CDR3 here is CASSFRGTGELFF. CDR3 in DNA: TGTGCCAGCAGCTTTAGGGGGACCGGGGAGCTGTTTTTT.